Included here is one T cell receptor (beta chain) sequence, with context. The antigen is unknown. V lost 0 bases, J lost 5 bases, and 9 bases stayed unmatched. Germline CDR1 SGHRS, CDR2 YFSETQ. The CDR3 has 17 residues. The sample belongs to a study of blood T cells in healthy people across ages. PCR was performed a second time for about 7 to 11 cycles using a sample-barcoded 5' primer and a J-beta primer mix. Unique molecular identifiers of 12 random nucleotides labeled each cDNA. A single record per CDR3 protein comes from TCRdb applying MiXCR to the 5' RACE reads. The sample carries about 970,000 distinct CDR3 sequences, around 54% recorded once. Study-wide results and limits: Per million T cells, TCR beta diversity dropped roughly linearly as age increased. Both naive CD4+ cell counts and diversity were greater in long-lived donors than in aged donors. A strong correlation between TCR beta diversity and naive T cell percentage was seen.

The chain has TRBV5-1 and TRBJ2-1; 9 bases align to TRBD1. The source material was blood. The TCR comes from a woman in her sixties in good health. As DNA, the CDR3 is TGCGCCAGCAGCTTGGCCCAAGGACAGGGGTTCGACAATGAGCAGTTCTTC. Translation: CASSLAQGQGFDNEQFF.